This TCR beta chain was obtained from a study of Ad26.COV2.S vaccination and SARS-CoV-2 variants. Across the study: It was the COV1001 Ad26.COV2.S trial arm that included the donor. Study findings and constraints: Spike-specific TCR breadth was greater in vaccine than placebo recipients. Total T cell responses may have been underestimated by the TCR breadth and depth analyses.

Only one count was recorded for this clone. No antigen is known for it. The table came from immunoSEQ multiplex PCR; TCRdb's copy has only in-frame clones and leaves some out. Among fewer than 400,000 clones listed, 85% were seen once. Treatment described: roughly 18 received Ad26.COV2.S at low or high dose, single or two shots; several received placebo; per-sample allocation not given. Following the first vaccine or placebo injection, samples were taken on day 63. Donor was an adult aged 18-55 years in Boston. Trimming cost V 2 bases and J 1 base, with 12 bases left between them. The CDR3 contains 16 residues. Germline CDR1 is SGHRS and CDR2 is YFSETQ.

The rearrangement uses TRBV5-1 and TRBJ2-2, with unresolved D. Sample: peripheral blood, taken in a trial of Ad26.COV2.S vaccine versus placebo. The clonotype originates from a person between 18 and 65 years old who received the Ad26.COV2.S COVID-19 vaccine or a placebo. CDR3 amino acids: CASSLGTAMNTGELFF. The CDR3 region has the DNA TGCGCCAGCAGCTTAGGAACAGCCATGAACACCGGGGAGCTGTTTTTT.